This is a list of T cell receptor beta chains from one sample in a study of blood T cell repertoires in COVID-19. Some clones are missing from TCRdb's copy, which holds only in-frame ones; the method was immunoSEQ multiplex PCR. The data hold more than 95,000 clones, with roughly 90% observed a single time. The material sequenced was peripheral blood. All receptors come from a man between 45 and 60 years old with COVID-19, enrolled during active disease. Each CDR3 is given with its conserved first and last residue. The D gene is left open where the match is weak. Rows give clone size only sometimes, using once, few, many, or a class for an expanded clone.

TRBV7-2	.	TRBJ1-6	.	CASSLLVSNSPLHF	TGTGCCAGCAGCTTGTTGGTTAGCAATTCACCCCTCCACTTT
TRBV7-3	.	TRBJ1-1	.	CASSLQTGTEAFF	TGTGCCAGCAGCTTACAAACAGGGACTGAAGCTTTCTTT
TRBV6-2/TRBV6-3	TRBD1	TRBJ2-7	.	CASSDPGQGLYEQYF	TGTGCCAGCAGTGACCCGGGACAGGGTCTCTACGAGCAGTACTTC
TRBV11-2	.	TRBJ2-5	.	CASRIGWGPETQYF	TGTGCCAGCAGGATAGGCTGGGGGCCTGAGACCCAGTACTTC
TRBV9	.	TRBJ1-1	.	CASSPIISRGDTEAFF	TGTGCCAGCAGCCCTATTATTAGCAGGGGCGACACTGAAGCTTTCTTT
TRBV18	.	TRBJ1-4	.	CASSPTGSANEKLFF	TGTGCCAGCTCGCCTACAGGGTCCGCTAATGAAAAACTGTTTTTT
TRBV30	.	TRBJ2-5	.	CAWSIQAAETQYF	TGTGCCTGGAGTATCCAAGCGGCAGAGACCCAGTACTTC
TRBV7-9	.	TRBJ1-1	.	CASTPGAGLTEAFF	TGTGCCAGCACCCCAGGGGCAGGACTCACTGAAGCTTTCTTT
TRBV10-3	.	TRBJ2-1	.	CAISESAGTYNEQFF	TGTGCCATCAGTGAGTCTGCGGGAACCTACAATGAGCAGTTCTTC
TRBV6-2/TRBV6-3	TRBD1	TRBJ1-1	.	CASSYTGTGEPEAFF	TGTGCCAGCAGTTATACCGGGACAGGGGAACCAGAAGCTTTCTTT
TRBV30	TRBD1	TRBJ2-1	.	CAWSVFTGDDLFF	TGTGCCTGGAGTGTATTTACAGGGGATGATCTGTTCTTC
TRBV19	TRBD1	TRBJ2-4	.	CASTPDRGNIQYF	TGTGCCAGTACCCCGGACAGGGGGAACATTCAGTACTTC
TRBV29-1	TRBD1	TRBJ1-5	.	CSGQQGRQPQHF	TGCAGCGGCCAACAGGGGCGGCAGCCCCAGCATTTT
TRBV5-4	TRBD2	TRBJ2-1	.	CASGSPLAEGGDEQFF	TGTGCCAGCGGATCCCCTCTAGCGGAGGGCGGGGATGAGCAGTTCTTC
TRBV5-4	TRBD2	TRBJ2-1	.	CASSPGGLADNEQFF	TGTGCCAGCAGCCCTGGGGGACTAGCGGACAATGAGCAGTTCTTC
TRBV7-9	TRBD2	TRBJ2-1	few	CASSSSGRALNEQFF	TGTGCCAGCAGCTCAAGCGGGAGGGCCCTAAATGAGCAGTTCTTC
TRBV20-1	.	TRBJ2-1	few	CSASAFKRSSYNEQFF	TGCAGTGCTAGTGCCTTTAAGCGGAGCTCCTACAATGAGCAGTTCTTC
TRBV6-5	TRBD1	TRBJ1-2	few	CASSYKTGAFYGYTF	TGTGCCAGCAGTTACAAGACAGGGGCCTTTTATGGCTACACCTTC
TRBV7-2	.	TRBJ2-5	.	CASSSFYQETQYF	TGTGCCAGCAGCTCCTTTTACCAAGAGACCCAGTACTTC
TRBV7-2	.	TRBJ2-1	.	CASSRIRSAGTHEQFF	TGTGCCAGCAGCCGCATTAGGTCGGCAGGGACTCATGAGCAGTTCTTC
TRBV11-3	.	TRBJ2-1	.	CASSFRGGRYNEQFF	TGTGCCAGCAGCTTCCGTGGAGGGAGGTACAATGAGCAGTTCTTC
TRBV7-8	.	TRBJ1-1	few	CASSLQGNTEAFF	TGTGCCAGCAGCTTACAGGGAAACACTGAAGCTTTCTTT
TRBV2	TRBD2	TRBJ2-5	.	CASTPRGAGGETQYF	TGTGCCAGCACCCCAAGAGGAGCGGGAGGAGAGACCCAGTACTTC
TRBV6-2/TRBV6-3	.	TRBJ1-2	.	CASSPLEGAYGYTF	TGTGCCAGCAGCCCCCTGGAGGGTGCCTATGGCTACACCTTC
TRBV6-5	.	TRBJ2-3	.	CASSYAGYTDTQYF	TGTGCCAGCAGTTACGCGGGATACACAGATACGCAGTATTTT
TRBV28	.	TRBJ2-7	once	CASSLSGFYEQYF	TGTGCCAGCAGTTTATCAGGGTTCTACGAGCAGTACTTC
TRBV21-1	.	TRBJ2-1	.	CASSGDKQFF	TGTGCCAGCAGCGGGGACAAACAGTTCTTC
TRBV18	TRBD2	TRBJ2-1	.	CASSSGLAGGLIHEQFF	TGTGCCAGCTCATCGGGACTAGCGGGAGGGTTAATACATGAGCAGTTCTTC
TRBV5-5	.	TRBJ1-5	.	CASSPRTLNQPQHF	TGTGCCAGCAGCCCTAGGACACTCAATCAGCCCCAGCATTTT
TRBV7-3	TRBD1	TRBJ1-1	.	CASSLDRGREKAFF	TGTGCCAGCAGCTTAGACAGGGGGCGCGAGAAAGCTTTCTTT
TRBV4-3	TRBD1	TRBJ1-6	.	CASSQGQGQSPLHF	TGCGCCAGCAGCCAAGGACAGGGGCAGTCACCCCTCCACTTT
TRBV29-1	.	TRBJ2-2	.	CSVGAGVGELFF	TGCAGCGTTGGGGCAGGGGTAGGGGAGCTGTTTTTT
TRBV28	.	TRBJ2-2	once	CASSLRGDSPFYGELFF	TGTGCCAGCAGTTTACGAGGAGACAGCCCCTTTTACGGGGAGCTGTTTTTT
TRBV6-5	TRBD1	TRBJ2-3	.	CASRDRATDTQYF	TGTGCCAGCAGAGACAGGGCCACAGATACGCAGTATTTT
TRBV29-1	.	TRBJ2-1	.	CSVPLGGGYYNEQFF	TGCAGCGTACCACTGGGGGGAGGATATTACAATGAGCAGTTCTTC
TRBV4-2	TRBD2	TRBJ2-7	.	CASSPPGLAGGVYEQYF	TGTGCCAGCAGCCCCCCGGGACTAGCGGGAGGGGTTTACGAGCAGTACTTC
TRBV11-2	.	TRBJ2-2	.	CASSIGTQNTGELFF	TGTGCCAGCAGCATCGGGACTCAGAACACCGGGGAGCTGTTTTTT
TRBV5-8	.	TRBJ2-1	once	CASSPFPRGNNEQFF	TGTGCCAGCAGCCCGTTCCCCCGGGGTAACAATGAGCAGTTCTTC
TRBV5-1	TRBD2	TRBJ2-3	once	CASRPREGSDTQYF	TGCGCCAGCAGGCCGCGGGAGGGCTCAGATACGCAGTATTTT
TRBV19	TRBD1	TRBJ1-2	.	CASSWTGFYGYTF	TGTGCCAGTAGTTGGACAGGTTTCTATGGCTACACCTTC
TRBV19	TRBD1	TRBJ2-2	.	CASSRRQGHTGELFF	TGTGCCAGTAGTCGTCGACAGGGTCACACCGGGGAGCTGTTTTTT
TRBV18	.	TRBJ2-1	.	CASSPVARTEQFF	TGTGCCAGCTCACCGGTAGCCCGGACAGAGCAGTTCTTC
TRBV5-1	.	TRBJ2-5	once	CASSLEQGGETQYF	TGCGCCAGCAGCTTGGAACAGGGTGGAGAGACCCAGTACTTC
TRBV5-1	TRBD1	TRBJ1-2	.	CASSIGTDYGYTF	TGCGCCAGCAGCATCGGGACAGACTATGGCTACACCTTC
TRBV11-3	.	TRBJ2-2	.	CASSLGGNTGELFF	TGTGCCAGCAGCCTAGGCGGGAACACCGGGGAGCTGTTTTTT
TRBV7-9	.	TRBJ2-1	.	CASSLRRDEQFF	TGTGCCAGCAGCTTAAGGAGGGATGAGCAGTTCTTC
TRBV18	TRBD2	TRBJ2-3	.	CASSPRREGTDTQYF	TGTGCCAGCTCACCACGTAGGGAGGGTACAGATACGCAGTATTTT
TRBV5-1	TRBD1	TRBJ2-3	.	CASSPYTGGGTDTQYF	TGCGCCAGCAGCCCTTACACAGGGGGCGGCACAGATACGCAGTATTTT
TRBV25-1	.	TRBJ1-6	.	CASSEALGQRNSPLHF	TGTGCCAGCAGTGAAGCCCTCGGACAGCGGAATTCACCCCTCCACTTT
TRBV10-3	TRBD2	TRBJ2-7	.	CAIRGGLAGYEQYF	TGTGCCATCAGGGGGGGACTAGCGGGATACGAGCAGTACTTC
TRBV6-5	.	TRBJ2-1	.	CASSYLASAYNEQFF	TGTGCCAGCAGTTACCTAGCATCGGCCTACAATGAGCAGTTCTTC
TRBV19	TRBD2	TRBJ2-2	.	CASSTPTSGRSTGELFF	TGTGCCAGTAGTACCCCGACTAGCGGGAGATCCACCGGGGAGCTGTTTTTT